This T cell receptor (beta chain) emerged from a study of post-analysis software for immune sequencing data (dated by TCRdb to between 2014 and 2017). Describing the broader study: The recorded disease courses included relapsing-remitting, secondary progressive and progressive-relapsing multiple sclerosis, and some patients had no subtype annotation. The multiple sclerosis patient repertoires were compared with more than 10 previously published healthy control repertoires from donors aged about 6 to 26 years. A subset of samples was prepared in parallel using single-end sample barcoding, then pooled and co-amplified after Illumina adapter ligation.

To demonstrate the VDJtools post-analysis software, TCR beta repertoires were profiled from the peripheral blood of 13 young patients with multiple sclerosis. Multiple sclerosis patients were children and adolescents aged about 6 to 17 years. V and J lose 0 bases and 8 bases, and a span of 17 bases separates them. Measured from the cysteine to the phenylalanine, the CDR3 is 16 residues long. Of all the DNA, just the CDR3 is kept, 48 bases in frame from base 1. The germline V gene specifies SNHLY as CDR1 and FYNNEI as CDR2. Broader findings and caveats from the paper: Strong co-clustering of samples prepared in the same batch was shown by direct clustering with F measure, prompting a batch-effect correction. Four or five TRBV segments, including TRBV5-6, TRBV5-1 and TRBV20-1, were significantly more frequent in patients than controls. Significantly lower normalized Chao1 diversity was found in multiple sclerosis patients than in controls, suggesting substantial peripheral T-cell clonal expansion. The multiple sclerosis patient group was slightly younger than the control group.

Library preparation employed PCR. TCRdb lists the instrument as Illumina HiSeq 2500. To reduce PCR and sequencing biases, unique molecular identifiers were incorporated into the TCR beta cDNA libraries. Roughly 500,000 cDNA molecules were obtained for every 1 to 10 million input T cells, so each molecule roughly corresponded to one T cell. The patient libraries were prepared and sequenced using the same protocol as the earlier healthy control dataset. Within a given batch, samples were prepared together, multiplexed and sequenced on the same HiSeq lane. In the source study's methods: Raw barcoded reads were processed with MIGEC, discarding single-read molecular identifier groups before consensus assembly and CDR3 extraction. VDJtools was used for post-analysis of the clonotype tables, with diversity normalized by down-sampling every dataset to the smallest sample size. To correct batch-related cross-sample contamination, repertoire overlap clustering matched CDR3 amino acid sequences but not nucleotide sequences. TCRdb reworked the public reads: Q25 trimming with fastp, MiXCR clone assembly, productive beta chains retained. One record per CDR3 amino acid sequence lists the most common genes and DNA. In this record, the V and J calls reflect TCRdb's handling and not the investigators' own analysis. The sample records roughly 870,000 distinct CDR3 sequences, 53% of which are singletons. The ten largest clonotypes hold about 4.8% of the sample.

Concerning this clonotype: Its antigen remains undetermined. Qualities for individual bases were not recorded, and no much larger clone is one base off.

The TCR was taken from a girl aged 5-17 years with multiple sclerosis. Recombination connected TRBV2 to TRBJ2-1; confidence is insufficient to name the D gene. The sequenced sample was blood. The DNA sequence reads TGTGCCAGCAGTGAAGCGCTAGTGGTGAAAGAGGATGAGCAGTTCTTC. Its protein reads: CASSEALVVKEDEQFF.